The 28 T cell receptor beta chains listed next were all sequenced from one sample in a study of blood T cell repertoires in COVID-19. Produced via immunoSEQ multiplex PCR; TCRdb's table is partial and in-frame only. In the table there are a few hundred thousand clones, approximately 89% of which are singletons. The material sequenced was peripheral blood. All receptors come from a woman in her fifties or sixties with COVID-19, enrolled during active disease.

The chain combines TRBV27 with TRBJ1-2; 7 bases map to TRBD1. J gave up 6 bases and V 6 bases, and 7 bases lay outside the gene matches. The CDR3 extends over 13 amino acids. CDR1 and CDR2 (germline): MNHEY, SMNVEV (reference sequence). The CDR3 reads CASRSGQVNGYTF. In DNA form, the CDR3 reads TGTGCCAGCAGATCCGGACAGGTTAATGGCTACACCTTC.

The rearrangement uses TRBV7-2 and TRBJ1-1; D not certain. V lost 4 bases and J lost 1, with 7 bases in between. CDR1 SGHTA and CDR2 FQGNSA come from the germline V gene. The CDR3 totals 13 residues. CDR3 loop: CASSYNRNTEAFF. CDR3 bases: TGTGCCAGCAGCTACAACAGGAACACTGAAGCTTTCTTT.

This chain links TRBV27 with TRBJ2-2, with 14 bases aligning to TRBD2. Germline V gives CDR1 MNHEY, CDR2 SMNVEV (reference sequence). V gave up 10 bases and J gave up 4 bases; unmatched junction bases: 8. The length of the CDR3 is 16 residues. The CDR3 nucleotides read TGTGCCACCGATCGACTAGCGGGGGGGCTCACCGGGGAGCTGTTTTTT. Translating it yields CATDRLAGGLTGELFF.

This clone was picked up a small number of times. The genes are TRBV18 and TRBJ2-5, with D hard to call. The CDR3 is 14 amino acids. The germline V gene encodes CDR1 KGHSH and CDR2 LQKENI. Trimming pared 4 bases from V and 2 bases from J, leaving 11 bases between. CDR3 sequence: CASSHLPRQETQYF. CDR3 in DNA: TGTGCCAGCTCACACCTACCGCGGCAAGAGACCCAGTACTTC.

This chain uses TRBV5-1 with TRBJ2-5; 9 bases align to TRBD1. V shed 0 bases and J 1 base; nucleotides not matched to a gene: 10. This CDR3 has 18 residues. CDR1 and CDR2 (germline): SGHRS, YFSETQ. CDR3 bases: TGCGCCAGCAGCTTGGCCCCAACAGGGGGCCTTTCCCAAGAGACCCAGTACTTC. Its protein is CASSLAPTGGLSQETQYF.

Concerning this clone itself: Different DNA sequences within this sample yield the same CDR3. The rearrangement uses TRBV14 and TRBJ1-1; D uncertain. The CDR3 totals 14 residues. Germline CDR1 and CDR2: SGHDN and FVKESK. The V end lost 2 bases, the J end lost 0 bases, and 7 bases lay between the germline ends. The CDR3 sequence is CASSQPGMNTEAFF. In nucleotides, the CDR3 is TGTGCCAGCAGCCAACCAGGCATGAACACTGAAGCTTTCTTT.

The chain recombines TRBV7-9 with TRBJ1-2; D unresolved. This CDR3 has 17 residues. Germline V gene data show CDR1 as SEHNR and CDR2 as FQNEAQ (reference sequence). The ends were cut back, 5 bases at V and 3 bases at J, with 22 bases in the middle. The CDR3, as DNA: TGTGCCAGCAGCCCCCGCGGCGGCGGGAATCGGCACTATGGCTACACCTTC. Residues: CASSPRGGGNRHYGYTF.

V is TRBV19 and J is TRBJ1-2; D gene ambiguous. Germline CDR1 reads LNHDA; CDR2 reads SQIVND (reference sequence). Trimming cost V 7 bases and J 2 bases, with 17 bases left between them. The CDR3 is made up of 15 amino acids. CDR3 in amino acids: CASIREHTTNYGYTF. The CDR3 DNA follows: TGTGCCAGTATTCGTGAACACACCACCAACTATGGCTACACCTTC. The full variable domain, completed using reference TRBV19 and TRBJ1-2, is DGGITQSPKYLFRKEGQNVTLSCEQNLNHDAMYWYRQDPGQGLRLIYYSQIVNDFQKGDIAEGYSVSREKKESFPLTVTSAQKNPTAFYLCASIREHTTNYGYTFGSGTRLTVV.

The rearrangement links TRBV9 to TRBJ2-2; possible D gene TRBD2, 5 bases. Germline V gene sequence: CDR1 SGDLS, CDR2 YYNGEE. V gave up 0 bases and J gave up 5 bases, with 17 bases separating them. The CDR3 runs 17 residues. The CDR3: CASSVVGSRAGTGELFF. The CDR3 DNA reads TGTGCCAGCAGCGTAGTGGGATCCCGTGCGGGTACCGGGGAGCTGTTTTTT.

The chain joins TRBV19 to TRBJ2-1, with 10 bases fitting TRBD2. With 6 bases clipped from V and 2 bases from J, the junction kept 7 bases outside the gene matches. Germline CDR1 LNHDA, CDR2 SQIVND (reference sequence). The length of the CDR3 is 16 residues. The CDR3 region has the DNA TGTGCCAGTAGCCACGATAGCGGGGGGCCCTACAATGAGCAGTTCTTC. Its translation: CASSHDSGGPYNEQFF. Filled out from reference TRBV19 and TRBJ2-1, the complete variable domain reads DGGITQSPKYLFRKEGQNVTLSCEQNLNHDAMYWYRQDPGQGLRLIYYSQIVNDFQKGDIAEGYSVSREKKESFPLTVTSAQKNPTAFYLCASSHDSGGPYNEQFFGPGTRLTVL.

The rearrangement links TRBV19 to TRBJ1-3; 8 bases agree with TRBD1. This CDR3 is 16 amino acids long. The ends lost 3 bases at V and 1 base at J; junction bases unmatched: 5. Germline CDR1 is LNHDA and CDR2 is SQIVND (reference sequence). The CDR3 protein is CASSIPGQESGNTIYF. The CDR3 DNA is TGTGCCAGTAGTATTCCGGGACAGGAATCTGGAAACACCATATATTTT.

V is TRBV14 and J is TRBJ1-3; D remains ambiguous. The CDR3 totals 16 residues. The ends were cut back, 0 bases at V and 1 base at J, with 10 bases in the middle. Germline V gene sequence: CDR1 SGHDN, CDR2 FVKESK. CDR3 nucleotides: TGTGCCAGCAGCCAAGATTACCGGTTTTCTGGAAACACCATATATTTT. Translated: CASSQDYRFSGNTIYF.

V and J are TRBV6-5 and TRBJ1-2; tentative D call: TRBD1 (5 bases). The germline V and J ends were trimmed by 10 bases and 8 bases, with 20 bases remaining between them. CDR1 and CDR2 from the germline V gene are MNHEY and SVGAGI. The CDR3 has 13 amino acids. The chain's CDR3 is CATLPSTRGGYTF. In DNA form, the CDR3 reads TGTGCCACCCTACCCTCGACAAGGGGAGGCTACACCTTC.

V usage is TRBV7-9 and J usage is TRBJ2-6, with 7 bases identical to TRBD1. The CDR3 runs to 15 residues. Germline V gives CDR1 SEHNR, CDR2 FQNEAQ (reference sequence). Trimming took 6 bases from V and 2 from J; bases not matched to a gene: 4. The CDR3 loop is CASRTGTAGANVLTF. As DNA, the CDR3 is TGTGCCAGCAGAACCGGGACAGCTGGGGCCAACGTCCTGACTTTC.

V is TRBV5-1 and J is TRBJ2-5; 7 positions match TRBD1. J was trimmed by 1 base and V by 0 bases; bases with no gene match: 3. There are 15 residues in the CDR3. In germline, CDR1 is SGHRS, CDR2 YFSETQ. CDR3 sequence reads: CASSLESGGQETQYF. The CDR3 region has the DNA TGCGCCAGCAGCTTGGAGTCAGGGGGCCAAGAGACCCAGTACTTC. The whole variable domain, filled in from reference TRBV5-1 and TRBJ2-5, reads KAGVTQTPRYLIKTRGQQVTLSCSPISGHRSVSWYQQTPGQGLQFLFEYFSETQRNKGNFPGRFSGRQFSNSRSEMNVSTLELGDSALYLCASSLESGGQETQYFGPGTRLLVL.

The chain uses TRBV4-1 and TRBJ1-5, with no clear D. Germline V gives CDR1 MGHRA, CDR2 YSYEKL. This CDR3 region has 14 residues. V was cut by 5 bases and J by 9 bases, with 17 bases left in between. CDR3 residues: CASSSPGRRWPQHF. CDR3 nucleotide sequence: TGCGCCAGCAGCTCCCCCGGTCGGAGATGGCCCCAGCATTTT.

This sequence joins TRBV7-8 and TRBJ1-5; 8 bases are shared with TRBD1. CDR3 length equals 17 residues. Germline CDR1 and CDR2: SGHVS and FQNEAQ. V lost 0 bases and J lost 5; bases outside the gene matches: 9. The CDR3, as DNA: TGTGCCAGCAGCTTAGCCTCTCTCGGGACAGGTTATCAGCCCCAGCATTTT. Residues: CASSLASLGTGYQPQHF.

The gene calls are TRBV9 and TRBJ2-3; 10 nucleotides agree with TRBD2. The J segment lost 0 bases and the V segment lost 2 bases, leaving 3 bases of the junction unmatched. This CDR3 has 16 amino acids. CDR1 and CDR2 (germline): SGDLS, YYNGEE. This chain's CDR3 is CASSVSGGGSTDTQYF. The DNA for the CDR3 is TGTGCCAGCAGCGTGAGCGGGGGGGGGAGCACAGATACGCAGTATTTT.

The table lists this clone with a few counts. This chain uses TRBV7-9 with TRBJ1-3; tentatively, D is TRBD1 (5 bases). V lost 11 bases and J 0 bases, leaving 11 bases between the germline ends. The CDR3 runs 13 residues. Germline CDR1 SEHNR, CDR2 FQNEAQ (reference sequence). The CDR3 DNA sequence: TGTGCCGGGGGGGACGGCTCTGGAAACACCATATATTTT. Translation: CAGGDGSGNTIYF.

V usage is TRBV2 and J usage is TRBJ2-2; 12 bases are a match to TRBD2. The CDR3 is made up of 16 amino acids. The germline CDR1 and CDR2 sequences are SNHLY and FYNNEI. With V trimmed by 6 bases and J by 1 base, 3 bases remained unmatched. This CDR3 reads CASRPTSGGNTGELFF. The DNA of the CDR3 is TGTGCCAGCAGGCCGACTAGCGGGGGGAACACCGGGGAGCTGTTTTTT.

The chain employs TRBV2 and TRBJ1-6; D remains unclear. Germline assignment: CDR1 SNHLY and CDR2 FYNNEI. V was pared by 6 bases and J by 6 bases, with 9 bases between. This CDR3 is built from 13 residues. CDR3 sequence: CASRGVLNSPLHF. In nucleotides, the CDR3 is TGTGCCAGCAGGGGAGTACTTAATTCACCCCTCCACTTT.

This chain links TRBV27 with TRBJ1-1; D gene unclear. Germline CDR1 is MNHEY and CDR2 is SMNVEV (reference sequence). V was trimmed by 0 bases and J by 1 base, leaving 12 bases between them. The CDR3 length is 16 residues. The CDR3 DNA sequence: TGTGCCAGCAGTTTATCTGTACGCCAGTGGAACACTGAAGCTTTCTTT. Translation: CASSLSVRQWNTEAFF.

The J gene is TRBJ2-7, the V gene TRBV28; D perhaps matches TRBD1 (5 bases). Trimming took 7 bases from V and 5 from J, leaving 12 bases between them. Per the germline V gene, CDR1 is MDHEN and CDR2 is SYDVKM. The CDR3 sequence is 12 residues long. The CDR3 nucleotides are TGTGCCAGCACTGGGGCGATCAACGAGCAGTACTTC. Translating it yields CASTGAINEQYF.

This clone turned up a few times. The chain has TRBV6-1 and TRBJ1-2; tentatively, D is TRBD1 (6 bases). The CDR3 spans 15 residues. Trimming shortened V by 0 bases and J by 2 bases, and 10 bases separated the two germline ends. Germline values: CDR1 MNHNS, CDR2 SASEGT. The CDR3 is CASSEAGGQNYGYTF. In DNA, the CDR3 is TGTGCCAGCAGTGAAGCTGGGGGCCAAAACTATGGCTACACCTTC.

V usage is TRBV7-8 and J usage is TRBJ2-1; 9 bases map to TRBD2. CDR3 size: 15 residues. Germline values: CDR1 SGHVS, CDR2 FQNEAQ. The V gene end was trimmed by 5 bases and the J gene end by 2 bases; junction bases not matched to a gene: 4. CDR3 residues: CASSPAGGTYNEQFF. The CDR3 DNA sequence: TGTGCCAGCAGCCCAGCGGGGGGTACCTACAATGAGCAGTTCTTC.

This chain joins TRBV5-1 and TRBJ1-5; TRBD1 matches 7 bases. V dropped 3 bases and J dropped 6; count of bases not matched to a gene: 9. The CDR3 totals 15 residues. Germline V gene data show CDR1 as SGHRS and CDR2 as YFSETQ. This CDR3 reads CASSSTGANGQPQHF. The DNA of the CDR3 is TGCGCCAGCAGCTCCACAGGGGCTAACGGTCAGCCCCAGCATTTT.

As regards this clone: The same CDR3 arises from other DNA sequences in this sample as well. The V gene is TRBV5-1, the J gene TRBJ1-2; D is undetermined. The CDR3 extends over 14 amino acids. Looked up from germline, CDR1 is SGHRS and CDR2 is YFSETQ. V dropped 0 bases and J dropped 0 bases, with 6 bases sitting between them. In nucleotides, the CDR3 is TGCGCCAGCAGCTTGGACGGTACTAACTATGGCTACACCTTC. It codes for CASSLDGTNYGYTF.

The chain joins TRBV20-1 to TRBJ2-5; weak D call: TRBD1 (5 bases). V dropped 1 base and J dropped 13 bases, with 13 bases sitting between them. The CDR3 contains 11 residues. Germline V gene sequence: CDR1 DFQATT, CDR2 SNEGSKA (reference sequence). The CDR3 DNA follows: TGCAGTGCTAGAGTTCAGAAAAGGGGGTACTTC. It yields the protein CSARVQKRGYF.